Sequencing of this T cell receptor (beta chain) was carried out in a study of blood T cell repertoires in COVID-19. Overall study context: Whether acute or convalescent, the COVID-19 samples came from the United States, Italy and Spain.

The V end was cut by 3 bases, the J end by 4 bases, with 10 bases between. The CDR3 spans 13 residues. Participants spanned ages about 18 to 100 years and resided in 20 to 30 US areas. Recovery meant two consecutive negative NP/OP PCR tests, professional clearance, or resolved symptoms. Authors' data handling: The assay estimated nucleated cells by amplifying reference gene primers. Assay: immunoSEQ multiplex PCR; the TCRdb copy retains only in-frame clones and omits some. The DNA gave D and trimming, while V, J and clone size come from that table. Found here are 250,000 to 350,000 clones, 70% to 90% of them singletons; the top ten hold under 6%.

J is TRBJ2-7 and V is TRBV12-3 or TRBV12-4, with a weak D call TRBD1 (6 bases). The source of this sequence is a woman aged 25 to 39 who had recovered from COVID-19. The sample taken for sequencing was PBMCs or T cells enriched from blood (not recorded which). CDR3 coding DNA: TGTGCCAGCAGTTTGACAGGTTCGTACGAGCAGTACTTC. Encoded protein: CASSLTGSYEQYF.